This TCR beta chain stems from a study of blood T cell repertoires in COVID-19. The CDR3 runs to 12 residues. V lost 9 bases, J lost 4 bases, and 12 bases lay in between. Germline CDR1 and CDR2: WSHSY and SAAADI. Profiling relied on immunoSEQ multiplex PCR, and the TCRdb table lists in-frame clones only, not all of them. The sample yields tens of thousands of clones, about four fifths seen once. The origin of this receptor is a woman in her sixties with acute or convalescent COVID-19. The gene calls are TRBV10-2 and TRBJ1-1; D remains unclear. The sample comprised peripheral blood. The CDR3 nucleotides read TGCGCCAGTGGAGGCTGGGGCACTGAAGCTTTCTTT. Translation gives CASGGWGTEAFF.